The 14 T cell receptor beta chains reported below all come from one sample, sequenced in a study of blood T cell repertoires in COVID-19. The repertoire was sequenced with immunoSEQ multiplex PCR; TCRdb's copy has only in-frame clones and lacks some. The table has approximately 410,000 clones, roughly 90% seen once. The sample comprised peripheral blood. These receptors all stem from a woman aged 25-40 years with active or convalescent COVID-19.

The rearrangement links TRBV5-1 to TRBJ1-4, with TRBD1 as a possible D gene (6 bases). Trimming pared 6 bases from V and 8 bases from J, leaving 20 bases between. The CDR3 runs to 15 residues. Per germline, CDR1 SGHRS and CDR2 YFSETQ. The CDR3 reads CASTRGGGGDEKLFF. The CDR3 DNA sequence: TGCGCCAGCACCCGGGGTGGGGGGGGCGACGAAAAACTGTTTTTT.

This clone was detected a few times. J is TRBJ1-3 and V is TRBV3-1 (or the pseudogene TRBV3-2); 7 bases align to TRBD1. The V and J ends lost 5 bases and 2 bases, in that order; junction bases with no gene match: 3. CDR1 is LGHDT, CDR2 YNNKEL, per germline (reference sequence). CDR3 length: 14 amino acids. The CDR3 protein is CASSGTAAGNTIYF. The CDR3 coding sequence is TGTGCCAGCAGCGGGACAGCGGCTGGAAACACCATATATTTT.

The chain employs TRBV12-3 or TRBV12-4 and TRBJ1-5, with a possible D match to TRBD1 (5 bases). Trimming left V 5 bases short and J 6 bases short, with 11 bases between. The CDR3 runs to 13 residues. The CDR3 DNA follows: TGTGCCAGCAGTCCAGGGTTAGGTCAGCCCCAGCATTTT. Encoded protein: CASSPGLGQPQHF.

The rearrangement links TRBV12-3 or TRBV12-4 to TRBJ1-1; D uncertain. V dropped 4 bases and J dropped 3 bases, with 9 bases sitting between them. The length of the CDR3 is 13 residues. In DNA form, the CDR3 reads TGTGCCAGCAGTTCCGCCAGGTACACTGAAGCTTTCTTT. This translates into CASSSARYTEAFF.

This clone showed up just once. V usage is TRBV6-2 or TRBV6-3 and J usage is TRBJ1-5; D is ambiguous. With 4 bases removed from V and 10 bases from J, the gap between germline ends came to 23 bases. Germline values: CDR1 MNHEY, CDR2 SVGEGT. The CDR3 extends over 16 amino acids. CDR3 nucleotide sequence: TGTGCCAGCAGTTCCCCCATAGGCAGGTACGATGGTCCCCAGCATTTT. Translating it yields CASSSPIGRYDGPQHF.

In its sample, this clone was seen a few times. The V and J genes are TRBV19 and TRBJ1-3; TRBD1 is a possible D gene (6 bases). V was shortened by 6 bases and J by 0 bases, with 21 bases between the two germline ends. Germline CDR1 and CDR2: LNHDA and SQIVND (reference sequence). The CDR3 extends over 18 amino acids. CDR3: CASSPLQGLTSSGNTIYF. The CDR3 DNA reads TGTGCCAGTAGCCCTCTTCAGGGGTTAACTAGCTCTGGAAACACCATATATTTT.

This clone has a single count. The rearrangement links TRBV10-2 to TRBJ1-3; D call uncertain. Between the trimmed V and J ends, which lost 5 bases and 4 bases, there was a span of 3 bases. The CDR3 runs 11 residues. The germline V gene has CDR1 WSHSY and CDR2 SAAADI. As DNA, the CDR3 is TGCGCCAGCAGTCAAGGAAACACCATATATTTT. The encoded protein is CASSQGNTIYF.

The chain has TRBV5-4 and TRBJ1-2; 11 bases are a match to TRBD1. CDR1 is SGHNT, CDR2 YYREEE, per germline (reference sequence). The ends lost 5 bases at V and 5 bases at J; junction bases unmatched: 5. This CDR3 spans 14 amino acids. CDR3 coding DNA: TGTGCCAGCAGTAAAGGACAGGGGGCGTATGGCTACACCTTC. Protein sequence: CASSKGQGAYGYTF. The full variable domain, its missing parts supplied by reference TRBV5-4 and TRBJ1-2, is ETGVTQSPTHLIKTRGQQVTLRCSSQSGHNTVSWYQQALGQGPQFIFQYYREEENGRGNFPPRFSGLQFPNYSSELNVNALELDDSALYLCASSKGQGAYGYTFGSGTRLTVV.

This chain links TRBV4-1 with TRBJ2-7; D possibly corresponds to TRBD2 (6 bases). The V gene's germline CDR1 is MGHRA and CDR2 YSYEKL. The CDR3 spans 13 residues. V was trimmed by 3 bases and J by 6 bases, leaving 12 bases between them. The CDR3 DNA sequence: TGCGCCAGCAGCCAGGGTCCCGGGGGCGAGCAGTACTTC. Translated: CASSQGPGGEQYF.

This clone was found once. The chain recombines TRBV18 with TRBJ2-7; 8 positions match TRBD1. J gave up 7 bases and V 3 bases, and 14 bases lay outside the gene matches. Germline assignment: CDR1 KGHSH and CDR2 LQKENI. The CDR3 totals 16 residues. The CDR3 sequence: CASSPQGQAGLGEQYF. The CDR3 coding sequence is TGTGCCAGCTCACCGCAGGGACAGGCGGGCCTAGGGGAGCAGTACTTC.

The chain recombines TRBV5-6 with TRBJ2-2; possibly TRBD2 for D (6 bases). Trimming pared 6 bases from V and 2 bases from J, leaving 14 bases between. The CDR3 length is 15 residues. CDR1 and CDR2 (germline): SGHDT, YYEEEE. The CDR3 is CASTPGLQNTGELFF. For the CDR3, the DNA is TGTGCCAGCACTCCGGGACTCCAAAACACCGGGGAGCTGTTTTTT.

The J gene is TRBJ1-2, the V gene TRBV4-1, with 7 bases lining up with TRBD1. V trimming: 1 base; J trimming: 2 bases; junction bases outside the gene matches: 7. This CDR3 is built from 16 residues. CDR1 and CDR2 from the germline V gene are MGHRA and YSYEKL. The CDR3 reads CASSQVQRDRNYGYTF. Written as DNA, the CDR3 is TGCGCCAGCAGCCAAGTGCAACGGGACAGAAACTATGGCTACACCTTC.

The chain employs TRBV7-2 and TRBJ2-5; 8 bases map to TRBD2. This CDR3 comprises 14 residues. Germline-derived CDR1 and CDR2 are SGHTA and FQGNSA. The ends lost 2 bases at V and 4 bases at J; junction bases unmatched: 3. As DNA, the CDR3 is TGTGCCAGCAGCTTACCGGCGGGGGGAGAGACCCAGTACTTC. Residues: CASSLPAGGETQYF.

This clone was seen more than once but under ten times. This sequence joins TRBV6-6 and TRBJ1-1; a weak D match, TRBD1 (6 bases). The CDR3 extends over 16 amino acids. The germline V gene has CDR1 MNHNY and CDR2 SVGAGI (reference sequence). Trimming took off 6 bases at V and 1 base at J, with 18 bases between the two ends. Here the CDR3 reads CASRATGSSGNTEAFF. The CDR3 DNA reads as TGTGCCAGCAGAGCCACAGGGAGTTCGGGGAACACTGAAGCTTTCTTT.